This T cell receptor (beta chain) was captured by sequencing in a study of shared clonotypes between healthy human individuals. The unsorted samples took some 90 million PBMCs to get genomic DNA. CDR1 is LNHDA and CDR2 is SQIVND in the germline V gene (reference sequence). The V gene end was trimmed by 5 bases and the J gene end by 2 bases; junction bases not matched to a gene: 2. This CDR3 is 13 amino acids long. The data were produced by immunoSEQ multiplex PCR, yet TCRdb's version contains in-frame clones alone and is incomplete. The sample records roughly 450,000 clones, approximately 85% being singletons.

The TCR originated in a woman aged 40 to 49 in good health. Some clones in this sample may be carry-over from other donors' samples. The chain couples TRBV19 to TRBJ2-5, with TRBD2 matching over 7 bases. Sample: PBMCs. The CDR3 DNA reads as TGTGCCAGTAGTGCTAGCGGTCAAGAGACCCAGTACTTC. Amino acid sequence: CASSASGQETQYF. The whole variable domain, remainder taken from reference TRBV19 and TRBJ2-5, is DGGITQSPKYLFRKEGQNVTLSCEQNLNHDAMYWYRQDPGQGLRLIYYSQIVNDFQKGDIAEGYSVSREKKESFPLTVTSAQKNPTAFYLCASSASGQETQYFGPGTRLLVL.